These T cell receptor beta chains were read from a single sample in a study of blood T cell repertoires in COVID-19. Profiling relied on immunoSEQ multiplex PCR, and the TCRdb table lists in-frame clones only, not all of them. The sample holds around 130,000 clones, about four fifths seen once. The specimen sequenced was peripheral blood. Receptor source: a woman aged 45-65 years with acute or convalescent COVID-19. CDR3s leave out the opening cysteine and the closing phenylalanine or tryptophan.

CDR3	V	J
ASSFQQGIGYT	TRBV27	TRBJ1-2
ASSQNPDRATEAF	TRBV5-1	TRBJ1-1
ASSAGQSSYNEQF	TRBV11-1	TRBJ2-1
ASRHREGGQY	TRBV3-1/TRBV3-2	TRBJ2-4
ASSRAGQGTYEQY	TRBV19	TRBJ2-7
ASSTGRTMNTEAF	TRBV7-9	TRBJ1-1
ASSLVRGPNEKLF	TRBV7-9	TRBJ1-4
ASCLSGEQPQH	TRBV10-2	TRBJ1-5
ASSPRTGRKAF	TRBV19	TRBJ1-1
ASSPGLAGGQFEQF	TRBV5-1	TRBJ2-1
ASSLVELAKNIQY	TRBV7-9	TRBJ2-4
ASSPHRDRKAEAF	TRBV7-9	TRBJ1-1
ASSPSRSGTQY	TRBV27	TRBJ2-5
ASSAGQGDEQY	TRBV19	TRBJ2-7
ASTPAGARYGYT	TRBV19	TRBJ1-2
SVEGPGQGVFGYT	TRBV29-1	TRBJ1-2
ASSRIMGGTEAF	TRBV3-1/TRBV3-2	TRBJ1-1
ASSLTGAGNTIY	TRBV5-4	TRBJ1-3
ASSVSSAGSYEQY	TRBV9	TRBJ2-7
ASSMRQSSGNTIY	TRBV19	TRBJ1-3
ASTPSEPAVAPLH	TRBV5-1	TRBJ1-6
ASSLDRGTSSGNTIY	TRBV7-7	TRBJ1-3
AWSTGTGGGYT	TRBV30	TRBJ1-2
ASSLQRTDGYT	TRBV5-5	TRBJ1-2
ASSQDYQVLSPLH	TRBV3-1/TRBV3-2	TRBJ1-6
SASGPYGYT	TRBV20-1	TRBJ1-2
ATSSTGGGGQPQH	TRBV15	TRBJ1-5
ASSLVVSNTEAF	TRBV7-2	TRBJ1-1
ASSQTVEKLF	TRBV12-3/TRBV12-4	TRBJ1-4
ASRMWGPPLDSPLH	TRBV11-2	TRBJ1-6
ASSRGGANSGNTIY	TRBV9	TRBJ1-3
SVTVAGDYTEAF	TRBV29-1	TRBJ1-1
ASSPGTANEQF	TRBV5-6	TRBJ2-1
ASSERASGGDEQF	TRBV2	TRBJ2-1
ASGDPGQGLSYNSPLH	TRBV12-5	TRBJ1-6
AWAQGNYGYT	TRBV30	TRBJ1-2
ASSSFITGAGGYT	TRBV5-5	TRBJ1-2
ASSPGQAGGYT	TRBV7-9	TRBJ1-2
AWRLDSSYEQY	TRBV30	TRBJ2-7
ASRGDGNTIY	TRBV2	TRBJ1-3
ASRFAPRGTGELF	TRBV10-2	TRBJ2-2
ASSPDTLGEKLF	TRBV5-4	TRBJ1-4
ASSQPGQEKKETQY	TRBV4-2	TRBJ2-5
ASSNRGPGYT	TRBV21-1	TRBJ1-2
ASSPRGSGELF	TRBV18	TRBJ2-2
ASTLAYEQF	TRBV19	TRBJ2-1
ASSPGTGERQY	TRBV11-3	TRBJ2-7
AWSVLWGAEAF	TRBV30	TRBJ1-1
SGGGDTEAF	TRBV20-1	TRBJ1-1
AWSVGTSKLF	TRBV30	TRBJ1-4